Here is one TCR beta chain with its context. Looked up from germline, CDR1 is KGHSH and CDR2 is LQKENI. This CDR3 is built from 16 residues. Germline trimming cut 0 bases from V and 4 bases from J; bases unmatched to any gene: 1. These data are taken from a study of blood T cell repertoires in COVID-19. As handled by the study authors: Estimation of nucleated cell counts was performed using reference gene primer amplification. Data came from immunoSEQ multiplex PCR; TCRdb stores just in-frame clones and leaves some out. V and J calls and clone size are given by that table; D and trimming were obtained from the DNA. The table includes about 56,000 clones, about 88% detected once. Enrolled during active infection, Seattle patients were then followed longitudinally.

Sequencing was carried out using peripheral blood. This receptor was identified in a woman aged 55-69 years with COVID-19, enrolled during active disease. The chain combines TRBV18 with TRBJ2-3; TRBD2 agrees at 13 bases. The CDR3 protein is CASSPPGLAGSDTQYF. In DNA form, the CDR3 reads TGTGCCAGCTCACCACCGGGACTAGCGGGATCAGATACGCAGTATTTT.